This paragraph reports one T cell receptor (beta chain). At one boundary the junction diverges from the germline segment, which might be a read error. The source of the sample is a study of blood T cell repertoires in COVID-19. Study in general: Acute-phase and convalescent COVID-19 samples originated in the United States, Italy and Spain. Nucleic acid was either cDNA or gDNA, and it came from T cells, B-cell-depleted T cells, or PBMCs.

Grouping used clinical history reported by participants in a survey and questionnaire. This CDR3 is built from 14 residues. The V gene's germline CDR1 is MGHRA and CDR2 YSYEKL. Libraries were prepared by immunoSEQ multiplex PCR; TCRdb keeps only in-frame clonotypes and omits some of them. The data hold under 450,000 clones, with more than 75% observed a single time. Sequenced: PBMCs or T cells enriched from blood (not recorded which). This clonotype originated in a man under 40 who had recovered from COVID-19. This rearrangement joins TRBV4-1 to TRBJ1-3; D call uncertain. Written as DNA, the CDR3 is TGCGCCAGCCGCTTCCGCGCAGACTTAAACACCATGTATTTT. Its protein product is CASRFRADLNTMYF.